A single sample is the source of the 13 T cell receptor beta chains below, sequenced in a study of T cell repertoires in cytomegalovirus infection (dated by TCRdb to between 2018 and 2020). Data came from an Illumina HiSeq 1500. TCRdb reprocessing: public reads trimmed at Q25 with fastp, clones called with MiXCR, in-frame beta chains kept. Rows with a matching CDR3 protein are joined into one entry that keeps the most common DNA and genes. The sample table contains about 270,000 distinct CDR3 sequences; only one count was recorded for less than 25% of them. Roughly 20% of the sample rests with the top ten. What these receptors recognize is not known. The sample's treatment or condition label, in plain terms: in vitro stimulation with specific CMV peptide epitopes to enrich CMV-specific T cells. The sample in question was cultured PBMCs, obtained from culture after CMV antigen stimulation. These receptors were obtained from a human donor in good health (CMV status not recorded). Some clones in this sample may be carry-over from other donors' samples.

The sample holds a few counts of this clonotype. The CDR3 loop is CASSYAGTLNTEAFF. CDR3 in DNA: TGTGCCAGTAGTTACGCCGGGACACTGAACACTGAAGCTTTCTTT. This rearrangement joins TRBV19 to TRBJ1-1; TRBD1 might be the D (6 bases). Trimming left V 5 bases short and J 0 bases short, with 13 bases between. The germline V gene encodes CDR1 LNHDA and CDR2 SQIVND (reference sequence). This CDR3 has 15 amino acids. The full variable domain, in which reference TRBV19 and TRBJ1-1 provide the parts outside the CDR3, is DGGITQSPKYLFRKEGQNVTLSCEQNLNHDAMYWYRQDPGQGLRLIYYSQIVNDFQKGDIAEGYSVSREKKESFPLTVTSAQKNPTAFYLCASSYAGTLNTEAFFGQGTRLTVV.

This clonotype has more than one count but fewer than ten. This rearrangement joins TRBV7-2 to TRBJ2-7; D gene uncertain. The CDR3 sequence is 15 residues long. From germline, CDR1 is SGHTA and CDR2 FQGNSA. V was cut by 5 bases and J by 2 bases, with 16 bases left in between. The CDR3 reads CASSGPPSRAYEQYF. In DNA, the CDR3 is TGTGCCAGCAGCGGTCCTCCTAGTCGGGCCTACGAGCAGTACTTC.

This chain uses TRBV7-6 with TRBJ1-4; D is undetermined. V was pared by 5 bases and J by 0 bases, with 10 bases between. Germline assignment: CDR1 SGHVS and CDR2 FNYEAQ. The CDR3 consists of 15 residues. CDR3 loop: CASSREWTTNEKLFF. The CDR3, as DNA: TGTGCCAGCAGCCGCGAGTGGACAACTAATGAAAAACTGTTTTTT.

This clonotype has at least ten counts. V gene TRBV7-2 combines with J gene TRBJ2-1; 11 bases line up with TRBD2. Germline V gives CDR1 SGHTA, CDR2 FQGNSA. The CDR3 contains 15 residues. The J segment lost 5 bases and the V segment lost 6 bases, leaving 6 bases of the junction unmatched. CDR3 amino acids: CASRPGTSGHNEQFF. DNA for the CDR3: TGTGCCAGCAGGCCCGGGACTAGCGGTCACAATGAGCAGTTCTTC. The full variable domain, with the rest looked up from reference TRBV7-2 and TRBJ2-1, is GAGVSQSPSNKVTEKGKDVELRCDPISGHTALYWYRQSLGQGLEFLIYFQGNSAPDKSGLPSDRFSAERTGGSVSTLTIQRTQQEDSAVYLCASRPGTSGHNEQFFGPGTRLTVL.

This clonotype showed up just a few times. This chain joins TRBV6-2 or TRBV6-3 and TRBJ2-2; D remains ambiguous. The CDR3 extends over 15 amino acids. V was clipped by 3 bases and J by 0 bases, with 8 bases between them. In germline, CDR1 is MNHEY, CDR2 SVGEGT. CDR3: CASSYYSANTGELFF. For the CDR3, the DNA is TGTGCCAGCAGTTATTACTCCGCGAACACCGGGGAGCTGTTTTTT.

This clonotype appeared a single time. The chain combines TRBV27 with TRBJ2-1, with 8 bases aligning to TRBD2. The V gene end was trimmed by 0 bases and the J gene end by 2 bases; junction bases not matched to a gene: 9. The germline gives CDR1 MNHEY, CDR2 SMNVEV (reference sequence). The CDR3 length is 18 residues. The chain's CDR3 is CASSLSLREGFPYNEQFF. Here the CDR3 DNA reads TGTGCCAGCAGTTTATCTTTACGGGAGGGATTCCCCTACAATGAGCAGTTCTTC.

This clonotype was counted a few times. This chain uses TRBV6-1 with TRBJ2-7, with 10 bases lining up with TRBD1. The junction had 5 bases not matched to a gene; V was cut back by 6 bases and J by 0 bases. The CDR3 has 15 residues. In germline, CDR1 is MNHNS, CDR2 SASEGT. Written as DNA, the CDR3 is TGTGCCAGCAGCCGGGGACAGGGGAGCTCCTACGAGCAGTACGTC. It is translated as CASSRGQGSSYEQYV.

This sequence joins TRBV11-3 and TRBJ1-2; 7 bases line up with TRBD1. This CDR3 is built from 13 residues. Germline CDR1 and CDR2: SGHNT and YENEEA. Trimming cost V 5 bases and J 4 bases; bases outside gene matches: 4. The CDR3 sequence: CASSRQGGYGYTF. Here the CDR3 DNA reads TGTGCCAGCAGCCGACAGGGTGGCTATGGCTACACCTTC. The full variable domain, its missing parts supplied by reference TRBV11-3 and TRBJ1-2, is EAGVVQSPRYKIIEKKQPVAFWCNPISGHNTLYWYLQNLGQGPELLIRYENEEAVDDSQLPKDRFSAERLKGVDSTLKIQPAELGDSAVYLCASSRQGGYGYTFGSGTRLTVV.

This chain uses TRBV5-5 with TRBJ2-2; D not certain. CDR1 SGHKS and CDR2 YYEKEE come from the germline V gene (reference sequence). The CDR3 totals 14 residues. Trimming stripped 1 base from V and 7 bases from J, with 11 bases between. For the CDR3, the DNA is TGTGCCAGCAGCTTGTATCAGAACGTCGGGGAGCTGTTTTTT. Its protein is CASSLYQNVGELFF.

There are many counts of this clonotype. V is TRBV7-2 and J is TRBJ2-5, with D tentatively TRBD1 (6 bases). The CDR3 extends over 16 amino acids. The germline V and J ends were trimmed by 4 bases and 4 bases, with 19 bases remaining between them. In germline, CDR1 is SGHTA, CDR2 FQGNSA. The CDR3 nucleotides are TGTGCCAGCAGCTCGCCGGGGACATTAGGGGGAGAGACCCAGTACTTC. Protein sequence: CASSSPGTLGGETQYF.

This clonotype was found many times. V usage is TRBV7-2 and J usage is TRBJ2-7; no clear D gene. CDR1 and CDR2 from the germline V gene are SGHTA and FQGNSA. The V and J ends lost 4 bases and 2 bases respectively, with 6 bases between them. This CDR3 region has 12 residues. CDR3 bases: TGTGCCAGCAGCTCCCTGACCTACGAGCAGTACTTC. Translated, it gives CASSSLTYEQYF.

This clonotype was seen a few times. The chain combines TRBV19 with TRBJ1-2; 8 bases match TRBD1. Germline assignment: CDR1 LNHDA and CDR2 SQIVND (reference sequence). Trimming took 4 bases from V and 4 from J; bases not matched to a gene: 11. The CDR3 sequence is 16 residues long. The CDR3 nucleotides read TGTGCCAGTAGTAGGGTTCTAACAGGGGGAATCTATGGCTACACCTTC. Its translation is CASSRVLTGGIYGYTF.

This clonotype was detected only a few times. CDR3 loop: CASSQEELSTNEKLFF. CDR3 coding DNA: TGCGCCAGCAGCCAAGAAGAATTGTCAACTAATGAAAAACTGTTTTTT. The chain carries TRBV4-1 and TRBJ1-4; D gene ambiguous. With 0 bases removed from V and 0 bases from J, the gap between germline ends came to 8 bases. Germline V gene lookup returns CDR1 MGHRA and CDR2 YSYEKL. The CDR3 extends over 16 amino acids.